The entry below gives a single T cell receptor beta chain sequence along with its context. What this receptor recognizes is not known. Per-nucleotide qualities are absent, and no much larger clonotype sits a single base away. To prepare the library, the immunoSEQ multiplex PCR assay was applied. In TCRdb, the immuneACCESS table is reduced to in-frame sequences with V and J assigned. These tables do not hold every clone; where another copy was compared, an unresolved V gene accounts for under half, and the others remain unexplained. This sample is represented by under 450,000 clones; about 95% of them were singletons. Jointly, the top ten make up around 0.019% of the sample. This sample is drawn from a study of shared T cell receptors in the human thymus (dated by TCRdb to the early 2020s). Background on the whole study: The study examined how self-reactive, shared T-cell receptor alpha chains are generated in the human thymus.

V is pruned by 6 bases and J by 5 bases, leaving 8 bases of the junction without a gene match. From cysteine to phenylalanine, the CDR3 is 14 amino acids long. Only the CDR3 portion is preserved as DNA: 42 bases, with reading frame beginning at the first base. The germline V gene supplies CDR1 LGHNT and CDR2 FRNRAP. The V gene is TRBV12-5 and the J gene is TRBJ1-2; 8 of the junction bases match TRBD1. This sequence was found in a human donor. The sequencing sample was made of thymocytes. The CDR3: CASGQGAKKYGYTF. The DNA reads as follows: TGTGCTAGTGGGCAGGGGGCTAAGAAGTATGGCTACACCTTC.